A single TCR beta chain is shown here with its context. Its antigen is unidentified. V was clipped by 1 base and J by 4 bases, with 12 bases between them. The length of the CDR3 is 15 residues. In germline, CDR1 is LGHNA, CDR2 YSLEER. Treatment denoted: roughly 20 received Ad26.COV2.S at low or high dose, single or two shots; about 5 received placebo; per-sample allocation not given. The investigators took samples on day 63 after the first vaccine or placebo injection. This entry is derived from a study of Ad26.COV2.S vaccination and SARS-CoV-2 variants. Findings and limits, study-wide: Breadth, reportedly substantial, characterized the spike-specific CD8+ and CD4+ T cell responses after vaccination. Higher spike-specific TCR breadth was found in vaccine recipients than in placebo recipients.

Sequenced by immunoSEQ multiplex PCR; TCRdb stores in-frame clones only, minus some. The sample yields some 340,000 clones, about 86% seen once. This TCR was sampled from a person between 18 and 59 years old who received the Ad26.COV2.S COVID-19 vaccine or a placebo. This sample comprised peripheral blood, obtained in a trial of Ad26.COV2.S vaccine versus placebo. V and J are TRBV4-3 and TRBJ2-3; tentative D call: TRBD1 (6 bases). In nucleotides, the CDR3 is TGCGCCAGCAGCCAAGGGGGGCATGGGTCAGATACGCAGTATTTT. The encoded protein is CASSQGGHGSDTQYF.